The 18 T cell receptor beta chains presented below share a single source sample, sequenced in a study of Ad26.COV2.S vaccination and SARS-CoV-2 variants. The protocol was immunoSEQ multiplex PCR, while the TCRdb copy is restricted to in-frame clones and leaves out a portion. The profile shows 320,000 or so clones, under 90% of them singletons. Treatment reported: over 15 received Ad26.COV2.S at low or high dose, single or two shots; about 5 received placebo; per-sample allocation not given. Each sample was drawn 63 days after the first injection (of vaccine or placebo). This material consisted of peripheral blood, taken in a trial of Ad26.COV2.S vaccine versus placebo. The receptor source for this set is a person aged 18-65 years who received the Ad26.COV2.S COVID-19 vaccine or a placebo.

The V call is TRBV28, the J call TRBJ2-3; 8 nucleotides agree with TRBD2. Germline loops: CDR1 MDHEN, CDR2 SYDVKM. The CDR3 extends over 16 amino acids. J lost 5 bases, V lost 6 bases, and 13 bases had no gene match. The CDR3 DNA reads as TGTGCCAGCAGCTCCGCTCCGGCCGGGGGGGGAGATACGCAGTATTTT. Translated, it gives CASSSAPAGGGDTQYF.

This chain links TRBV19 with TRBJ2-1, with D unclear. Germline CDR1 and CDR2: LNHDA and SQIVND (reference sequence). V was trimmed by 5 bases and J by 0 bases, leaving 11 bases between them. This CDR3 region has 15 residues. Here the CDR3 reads CASSLSDSSYNEQFF. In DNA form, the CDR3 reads TGTGCCAGTAGTCTAAGCGATAGCTCCTACAATGAGCAGTTCTTC.

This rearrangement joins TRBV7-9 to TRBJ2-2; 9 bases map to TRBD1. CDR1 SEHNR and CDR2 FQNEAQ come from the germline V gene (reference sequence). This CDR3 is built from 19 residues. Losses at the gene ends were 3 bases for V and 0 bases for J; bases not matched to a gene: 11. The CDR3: CASSFKGQGFRANTGELFF. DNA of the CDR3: TGTGCCAGCAGCTTTAAGGGACAGGGTTTTCGCGCGAACACCGGGGAGCTGTTTTTT.

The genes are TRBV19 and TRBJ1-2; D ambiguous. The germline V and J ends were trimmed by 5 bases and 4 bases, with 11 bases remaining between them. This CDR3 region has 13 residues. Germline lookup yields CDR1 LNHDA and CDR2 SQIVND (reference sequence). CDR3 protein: CASSEAGSYGYTF. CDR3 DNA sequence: TGTGCCAGTAGTGAGGCCGGCAGCTATGGCTACACCTTC.

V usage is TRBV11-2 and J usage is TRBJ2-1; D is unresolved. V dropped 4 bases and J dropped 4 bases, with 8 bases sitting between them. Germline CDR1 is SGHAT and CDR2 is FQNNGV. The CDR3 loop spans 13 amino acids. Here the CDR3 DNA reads TGTGCCAGCAGCTCCTACCTGTACAATGAGCAGTTCTTC. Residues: CASSSYLYNEQFF.

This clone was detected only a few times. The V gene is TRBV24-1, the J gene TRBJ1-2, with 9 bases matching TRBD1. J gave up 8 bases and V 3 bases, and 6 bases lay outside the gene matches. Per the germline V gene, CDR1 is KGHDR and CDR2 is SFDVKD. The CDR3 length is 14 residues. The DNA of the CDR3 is TGTGCCACCAGTGATAGACAGGGGGTGGGAGGCTACACCTTC. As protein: CATSDRQGVGGYTF.

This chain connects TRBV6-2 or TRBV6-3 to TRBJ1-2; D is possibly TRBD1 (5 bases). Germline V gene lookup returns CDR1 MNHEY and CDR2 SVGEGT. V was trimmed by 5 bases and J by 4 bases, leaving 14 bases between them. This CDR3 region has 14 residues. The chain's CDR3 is CASSLPGGAYGYTF. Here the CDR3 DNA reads TGTGCCAGCAGTCTGCCGGGGGGAGCCTATGGCTACACCTTC.

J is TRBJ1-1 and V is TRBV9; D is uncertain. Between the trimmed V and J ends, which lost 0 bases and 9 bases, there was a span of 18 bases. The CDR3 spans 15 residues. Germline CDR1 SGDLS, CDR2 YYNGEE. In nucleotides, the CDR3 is TGTGCCAGCAGCGTAGATCCCCTGTCGGGCACAAAAGCTTTCTTT. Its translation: CASSVDPLSGTKAFF.

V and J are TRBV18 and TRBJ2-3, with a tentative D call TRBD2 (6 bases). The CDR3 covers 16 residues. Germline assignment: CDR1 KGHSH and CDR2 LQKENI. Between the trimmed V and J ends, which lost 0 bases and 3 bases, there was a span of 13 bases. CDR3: CASSPPSGPGTDTQYF. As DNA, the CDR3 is TGTGCCAGCTCACCACCTAGCGGCCCTGGGACAGATACGCAGTATTTT.

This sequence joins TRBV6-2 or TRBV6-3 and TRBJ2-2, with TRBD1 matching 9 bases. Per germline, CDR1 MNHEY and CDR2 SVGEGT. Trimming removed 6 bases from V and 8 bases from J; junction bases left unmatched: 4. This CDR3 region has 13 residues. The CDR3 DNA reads TGTGCCAGCAGCCGGACAGGGGAAGGGGAGCTGTTTTTT. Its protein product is CASSRTGEGELFF.

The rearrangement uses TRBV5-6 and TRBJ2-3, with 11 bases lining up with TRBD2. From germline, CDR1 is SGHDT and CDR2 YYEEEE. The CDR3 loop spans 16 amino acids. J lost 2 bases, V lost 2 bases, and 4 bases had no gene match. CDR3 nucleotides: TGTGCCAGCAGCTTAACTAGCGGGGGAATCACAGATACGCAGTATTTT. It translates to CASSLTSGGITDTQYF.

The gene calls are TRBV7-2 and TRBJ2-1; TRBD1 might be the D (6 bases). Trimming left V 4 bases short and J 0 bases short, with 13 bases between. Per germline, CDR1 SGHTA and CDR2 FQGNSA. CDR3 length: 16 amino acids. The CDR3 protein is CASSSGAGDSYNEQFF. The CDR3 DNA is TGTGCCAGCAGCTCCGGAGCAGGGGACTCCTACAATGAGCAGTTCTTC.

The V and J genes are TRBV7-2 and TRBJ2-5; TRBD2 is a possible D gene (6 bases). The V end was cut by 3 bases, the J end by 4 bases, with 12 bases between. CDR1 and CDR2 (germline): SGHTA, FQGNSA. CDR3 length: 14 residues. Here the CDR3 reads CASSFSPAGETQYF. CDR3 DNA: TGTGCCAGCAGCTTCTCACCAGCGGGAGAGACCCAGTACTTC.

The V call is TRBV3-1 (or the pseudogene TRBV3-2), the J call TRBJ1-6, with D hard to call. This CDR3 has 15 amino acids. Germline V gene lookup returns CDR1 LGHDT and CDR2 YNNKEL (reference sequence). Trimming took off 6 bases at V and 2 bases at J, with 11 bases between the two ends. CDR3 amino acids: CASSLGQTYNSPLHF. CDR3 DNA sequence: TGTGCCAGCAGTCTCGGCCAGACCTATAATTCACCCCTCCACTTT.

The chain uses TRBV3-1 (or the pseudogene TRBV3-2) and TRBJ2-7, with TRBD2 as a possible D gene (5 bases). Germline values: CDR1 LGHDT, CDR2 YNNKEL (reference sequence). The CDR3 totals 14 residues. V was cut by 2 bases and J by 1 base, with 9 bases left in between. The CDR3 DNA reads TGTGCCAGCAGCCAATGGACTCTTTCCTACGAGCAGTACTTC. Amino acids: CASSQWTLSYEQYF.

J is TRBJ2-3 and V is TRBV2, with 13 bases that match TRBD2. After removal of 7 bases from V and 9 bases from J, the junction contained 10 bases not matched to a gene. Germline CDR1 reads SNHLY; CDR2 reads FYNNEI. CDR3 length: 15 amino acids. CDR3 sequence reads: CASIRTSGSQGTQYF. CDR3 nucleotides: TGTGCCAGCATCAGGACTAGCGGGAGTCAAGGAACGCAGTATTTT.

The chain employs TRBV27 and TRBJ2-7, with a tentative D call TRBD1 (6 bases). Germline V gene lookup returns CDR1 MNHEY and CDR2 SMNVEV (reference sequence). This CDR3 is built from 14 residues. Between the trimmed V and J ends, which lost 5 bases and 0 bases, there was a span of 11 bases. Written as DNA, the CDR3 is TGTGCCAGCAGTAGCGGACAGACCTCCTACGAGCAGTACGTC. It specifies CASSSGQTSYEQYV.

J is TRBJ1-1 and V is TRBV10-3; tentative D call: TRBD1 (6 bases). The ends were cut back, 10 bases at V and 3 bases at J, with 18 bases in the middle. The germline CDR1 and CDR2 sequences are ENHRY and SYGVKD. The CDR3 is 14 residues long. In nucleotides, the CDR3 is TGTGCCACCACTTTACAGGGCTTAGACACTGAAGCTTTCTTT. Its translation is CATTLQGLDTEAFF.